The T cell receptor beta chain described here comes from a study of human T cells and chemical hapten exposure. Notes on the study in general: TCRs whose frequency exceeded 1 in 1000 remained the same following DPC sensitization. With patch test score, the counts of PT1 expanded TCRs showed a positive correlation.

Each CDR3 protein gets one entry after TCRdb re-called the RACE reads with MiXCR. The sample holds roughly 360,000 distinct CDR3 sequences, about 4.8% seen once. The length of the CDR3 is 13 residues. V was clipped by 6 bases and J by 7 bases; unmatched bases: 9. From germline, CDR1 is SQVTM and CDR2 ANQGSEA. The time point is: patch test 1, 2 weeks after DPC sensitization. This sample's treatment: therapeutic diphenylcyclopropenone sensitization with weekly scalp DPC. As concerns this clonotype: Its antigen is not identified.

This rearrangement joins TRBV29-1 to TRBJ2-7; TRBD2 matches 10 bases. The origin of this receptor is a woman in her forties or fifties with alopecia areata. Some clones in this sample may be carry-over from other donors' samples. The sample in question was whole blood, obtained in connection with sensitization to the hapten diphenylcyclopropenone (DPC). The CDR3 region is CSVILAGTGEQYF. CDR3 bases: TGCAGCGTCATACTAGCGGGGACTGGTGAGCAGTACTTC.